This T cell receptor beta chain was obtained from a study of Tregs in tolerant kidney transplant recipients. Unstimulated Tregs (CD4+CD25+CD127-) and CD4+CD25- non-Tregs were sorted from PBMCs. The data were produced by immunoSEQ multiplex PCR, yet TCRdb's version contains in-frame clones alone and is incomplete. With roughly 50,000 clones in the sample, the ten largest clones hold 0.83%. This sequence was found in a human donor who received a combined kidney and bone marrow transplant. Sequencing used CD4+ T cells from blood, obtained before the transplant.

CDR3 DNA (partial): TGTGCCAGCAGCTTTATCGGGGTCTATGGC. This codes for CASSFIGVYG. The CDR3, in full, reads CASSFIGVYGYTF. The V call is TRBV7-9, the J call TRBJ1-2; no definite D call. Coverage ceases 3 residues before the CDR3 finishes, and the germline J gene fills in the end. Trimming took off 3 bases at V and 4 bases at J, with 9 bases between the two ends. This CDR3 contains 13 residues. Germline V gene sequence: CDR1 SEHNR, CDR2 FQNEAQ (reference sequence).